These 17 T cell receptor beta chains share one sample of origin, sequenced in a study of CD8 T cells in ankylosing spondylitis (dated by TCRdb to about 2017). The research as a whole found: A TCR beta motif made up of several highly homologous amino acid variants appeared to be characteristic of blood from ankylosing spondylitis patients.

The antigens for these receptors are not known. Libraries came from 5' RACE. Instrument on record: Illumina HiSeq 2500. TCRdb trimmed the raw reads at Q25, called clones with MiXCR and kept productive beta chains. Each CDR3 protein gets just one entry, which takes the most common genes and DNA from the rows behind it. Present in this sample are about 540,000 distinct CDR3 sequences, more than 9.5% of which were seen just once. About 6.8% of the sample comes from the top ten. Sequenced: blood, either unsorted or a sorted T cell fraction (not recorded which). The source is a male donor with ankylosing spondylitis.

The chain links TRBV21-1 to TRBJ2-3; the tabulated D call, TRBD1, remains unverified against the DNA. TRBV21-1 is a listed pseudogene. This CDR3 is 17 amino acids long. For the CDR3, the DNA is TGTGCCAGCAGCAAACCAAATCCAGGGGGAAACACAGATACGCAGTATTTT. Residues: CASSKPNPGGNTDTQYF.

As concerns this clonotype: Possible read error: a much larger clone is one base away. V gene TRBV3-1 combines with J gene TRBJ2-7; 7 bases fit TRBD1. The CDR3 has 12 residues. CDR1 LGHDT and CDR2 YNNKEL come from the germline V gene (reference sequence). Here the CDR3 reads CAGSQQGQEQYF. As DNA, the CDR3 is TGTGCCGGCAGCCAGCAGGGACAGGAGCAGTACTTC.

V usage is TRBV14 and J usage is TRBJ2-1; no reliable D call. Trimming took off 4 bases at V and 9 bases at J, with 7 bases between the two ends. Looked up from germline, CDR1 is SGHDN and CDR2 is FVKESK. This CDR3 region has 11 residues. CDR3 nucleotide sequence: TGTGCCAGCAGCCGGCCCGGTGAGCAGTTCTTC. Translation: CASSRPGEQFF. The entire variable domain, with the rest obtained from reference TRBV14 and TRBJ2-1, is as follows: EAGVTQFPSHSVIEKGQTVTLRCDPISGHDNLYWYRRVMGKEIKFLLHFVKESKQDESGMPNNRFLAERTGGTYSTLKVQPAELEDSGVYFCASSRPGEQFFGPGTRLTVL.

The chain joins TRBV12-5 to TRBJ2-5, with D tentatively TRBD1 (6 bases). The CDR3 has 15 residues. Per germline, CDR1 LGHNT and CDR2 FRNRAP. V lost 1 base and J 5 bases, leaving 14 bases between the germline ends. The CDR3 region is CASGLGQGMAETQYF. The CDR3 coding sequence is TGTGCTAGTGGTTTGGGGCAGGGGATGGCGGAGACCCAGTACTTC. The full variable domain, completed using reference TRBV12-5 and TRBJ2-5, is DARVTQTPRHKVTEMGQEVTMRCQPILGHNTVFWYRQTMMQGLELLAYFRNRAPLDDSGMPKDRFSAEMPDATLATLKIQPSEPRDSAVYFCASGLGQGMAETQYFGPGTRLLVL.

The rearrangement joins TRBV7-2 to TRBJ1-4, with unresolved D. CDR1 is SGHTA, CDR2 FQGNSA, per germline. This CDR3 is 15 amino acids long. Deletions cut 2 bases from V and 6 bases from J, with 13 bases between. The CDR3 DNA follows: TGTGCCAGCAGCTTAACGACCCTTCGAGATGAAAAACTGTTTTTT. It translates to CASSLTTLRDEKLFF.

In its sample, this clonotype was seen a few times. The V gene is TRBV5-1, the J gene TRBJ2-7; 9 bases agree with TRBD2. Trimming removed 0 bases from V and 5 bases from J; junction bases left unmatched: 3. The CDR3 length is 14 residues. CDR1 is SGHRS and CDR2 is YFSETQ in the germline V gene. CDR3 nucleotides: TGCGCCAGCAGCTTGGTAGCGGGAGTCGACGAGCAGTACTTC. Translating it yields CASSLVAGVDEQYF.

The chain combines TRBV20-1 with TRBJ1-1; D gene uncertain. The CDR3 totals 11 residues. Germline loops: CDR1 DFQATT, CDR2 SNEGSKA (reference sequence). The CDR3 sequence: CMGWENTEAFF. DNA for the CDR3: TGCATGGGATGGGAGAACACTGAAGCTTTCTTT.

The chain is built from TRBV5-4 and TRBJ2-7; weak D call: TRBD1 (6 bases). Trimming removed 4 bases at V and 3 bases at J, with 14 bases between. CDR1 and CDR2 (germline): SGHNT, YYREEE (reference sequence). The CDR3 extends over 14 amino acids. The CDR3 DNA is TGTGCCAGCAGCGAAACGGGACAATTCTACGAGCAGTACTTC. Translation gives CASSETGQFYEQYF.

In its sample, this clonotype was seen a few times. A much larger clone lies a single base off, so this may be a read error. The chain carries TRBV11-3 and TRBJ2-3, with unresolved D. V lost 1 base, J lost 5 bases, and 4 bases lay in between. Germline values: CDR1 SGHNT, CDR2 YENEEA. This CDR3 comprises 12 residues. The CDR3 DNA reads as TGTGCCAGCAGCTTAGTGAAAGATACGCAGTATTTT. Encoded protein: CASSLVKDTQYF.

Ten or more counts support this clonotype. The chain uses TRBV2 and TRBJ1-2, with D tentatively TRBD1 (6 bases). V was cut by 7 bases and J by 5 bases, with 17 bases left in between. This CDR3 region has 14 residues. The germline V gene encodes CDR1 SNHLY and CDR2 FYNNEI. This CDR3 is CASTPTGTMYGYTF. The CDR3 DNA reads TGTGCCAGCACCCCGACGGGGACAATGTATGGCTACACCTTC. Drawing the rest from reference TRBV2 and TRBJ1-2, the complete variable domain is EPEVTQTPSHQVTQMGQEVILRCVPISNHLYFYWYRQILGQKVEFLVSFYNNEISEKSEIFDDQFSVERPDGSNFTLKIRSTKLEDSAMYFCASTPTGTMYGYTFGSGTRLTVV.

As for this clonotype: One end of the junction is discordant with germline, which a read error may explain. This sequence joins TRBV2 and TRBJ2-1; 9 bases align to TRBD2. The CDR3 covers 16 residues. Per germline, CDR1 SNHLY and CDR2 FYNNEI. CDR3 nucleotide sequence: TGTGCCAGCAATGAAGTTGGGACTAGCACACACAATGAGCAGTTCTTC. Protein sequence: CASNEVGTSTHNEQFF.

The CDR3 region has the DNA TGCAGCGGAACTAGCGGGAGCTACGAGCAGTACTTC. Its translation: CSGTSGSYEQYF. The V and J genes are TRBV20-1 and TRBJ2-7, with 11 positions matching TRBD2. This CDR3 has 12 residues. Per the germline V gene, CDR1 is DFQATT and CDR2 is SNEGSKA (reference sequence).

This clonotype was counted only a few times. CDR3 sequence: CASSVAPRGGDGYTF. Written as DNA, the CDR3 is TGTGCCAGCAGCGTAGCTCCCAGGGGAGGGGATGGCTACACCTTC. V is TRBV9 and J is TRBJ1-2, with D possibly TRBD1 on 6 matching bases. Germline loops: CDR1 SGDLS, CDR2 YYNGEE. V lost 0 bases, J lost 6 bases, and 15 bases lay in between. The length of the CDR3 is 15 residues.

Ten or more counts support this clonotype. V is TRBV5-1 and J is TRBJ1-2; a weak D match, TRBD1 (5 bases). Germline values: CDR1 SGHRS, CDR2 YFSETQ. The CDR3 sequence is 14 residues long. The germline V and J ends were trimmed by 4 bases and 13 bases, with 23 bases remaining between them. CDR3 bases: TGCGCCAGCAGCCCGGAGCTGGCAGGGAGGTTTCTCACCTTC. The encoded protein is CASSPELAGRFLTF. Using reference TRBV5-1 and TRBJ1-2 for the parts outside the CDR3, the full variable domain is KAGVTQTPRYLIKTRGQQVTLSCSPISGHRSVSWYQQTPGQGLQFLFEYFSETQRNKGNFPGRFSGRQFSNSRSEMNVSTLELGDSALYLCASSPELAGRFLTFGSGTRLTVV.

This clonotype came up a few times. J is TRBJ2-7 and V is TRBV7-6; D call uncertain. This CDR3 has 11 residues. In germline, CDR1 is SGHVS, CDR2 FNYEAQ. Trimming removed 8 bases from V and 6 bases from J, with 11 bases in between. The CDR3 region is CASSGLGEQYF. The CDR3 bases are TGTGCCAGCTCCGGGTTAGGCGAGCAGTACTTC.

The chain combines TRBV5-5 with TRBJ1-1; D might be TRBD1 (5 bases). Germline V gene lookup returns CDR1 SGHKS and CDR2 YYEKEE (reference sequence). This CDR3 has 17 residues. V shed 0 bases and J shed 2 bases, with 17 bases lying between them. The CDR3 here is CASSLEYRIGGNTEAFF. DNA for the CDR3: TGTGCCAGCAGCTTGGAATACAGGATTGGCGGAAACACTGAAGCTTTCTTT.

The chain has TRBV20-1 and TRBJ1-2, with D possibly TRBD1 on 5 matching bases. This CDR3 is 12 amino acids long. Germline values: CDR1 DFQATT, CDR2 SNEGSKA (reference sequence). This CDR3 is CSVPPQGYGYTF. The CDR3 DNA is TGCAGCGTCCCCCCGCAGGGTTATGGCTACACCTTC.